This passage covers 23 T cell receptor beta chains from one sample sequenced in a study of PD-1 blockade in classical Hodgkin lymphoma (dated by TCRdb to 2018 to 2020). In light of the paper, this sample's time point label describes: cycle 1 day 1 (C1D1), immediately before nivolumab initiation. All trial patients had relapsed after autologous stem cell transplantation, with cohorts A, B and C differing in prior brentuximab vedotin exposure. The library was prepared using the immunoSEQ multiplex PCR assay. Sourced from immuneACCESS, this table was stored by TCRdb with only in-frame sequences that have V and J called. A share of the clones is absent; for the studies checked, an unresolved V gene accounts for under half, and the remainder has no known explanation. The sample records 12,000 to 15,000 clones, approximately 83% of which are singletons. The ten top clones hold around 20% of the sample.

The material sequenced was peripheral blood mononuclear cells (PBMCs), taken at baseline. The receptor source for this set is a human donor with classical Hodgkin lymphoma.

This chain connects TRBV6-5 to TRBJ2-3; 7 nucleotides align to TRBD1. V shed 10 bases, J shed 4 bases, and the junction held 11 bases outside the gene matches. This CDR3 spans 14 amino acids. CDR1 is MNHEY and CDR2 is SVGAGI in the germline V gene. The CDR3, as DNA: TGTGCCATCTCCCCAGGGGGATTAGCAGATACGCAGTATTTT. Translating it yields CAISPGGLADTQYF.

The V call is TRBV10-3, the J call TRBJ1-5, with D unresolved. Germline lookup yields CDR1 ENHRY and CDR2 SYGVKD. Trimming took 6 bases from V and 1 from J, leaving 13 bases between them. The CDR3 spans 15 residues. CDR3 sequence: CAISYAGGSNQPQHF. The CDR3 coding sequence is TGTGCCATCAGCTACGCTGGTGGGAGCAATCAGCCCCAGCATTTT.

This chain joins TRBV28 and TRBJ1-2, with D possibly being TRBD1 (6 bases). Per the germline V gene, CDR1 is MDHEN and CDR2 is SYDVKM. V was shortened by 2 bases and J by 5 bases, with 18 bases between the two germline ends. CDR3 length equals 16 residues. CDR3 sequence reads: CASSLGTSGAIYGYTF. Written as DNA, the CDR3 is TGTGCCAGCAGTTTAGGGACCTCAGGGGCAATATATGGCTACACCTTC.

This chain uses TRBV18 with TRBJ2-2; 8 nucleotides agree with TRBD1. J lost 7 bases, V lost 4 bases, and 5 bases had no gene match. The CDR3 is 14 amino acids. In germline, CDR1 is KGHSH, CDR2 LQKENI. The CDR3, as DNA: TGTGCCAGCTCACGAGGACAGGGAATCGGGGAGCTGTTTTTT. This translates into CASSRGQGIGELFF.

V is TRBV2 and J is TRBJ1-1; unclear D gene. CDR3 length: 14 amino acids. Germline assignment: CDR1 SNHLY and CDR2 FYNNEI. Trimming took off 8 bases at V and 5 bases at J, with 18 bases between the two ends. In DNA form, the CDR3 reads TGTGCCAGCGGCCTAGAAGAGGGCTGGACTGAAGCTTTCTTT. Amino acids: CASGLEEGWTEAFF.

This rearrangement joins TRBV7-2 to TRBJ2-6, with a tentative D call TRBD2 (5 bases). There are 19 residues in the CDR3. Germline lookup yields CDR1 SGHTA and CDR2 FQGNSA. Trimming shortened V by 4 bases and J by 4 bases, and 23 bases separated the two germline ends. CDR3 loop: CASSSLRALGGLGANVLTF. CDR3 nucleotide sequence: TGTGCCAGCAGCTCGCTACGGGCCCTGGGCGGGCTCGGGGCCAACGTCCTGACTTTC.

The chain combines TRBV29-1 with TRBJ2-7; no clear D. With 5 bases removed from V and 3 bases from J, the gap between germline ends came to 11 bases. The germline gives CDR1 SQVTM, CDR2 ANQGSEA. CDR3 length equals 12 residues. The DNA of the CDR3 is TGCAGCGTTTCCACAGCCAGCTACGAGCAGTACTTC. The encoded protein is CSVSTASYEQYF.

This clone was recorded a few times. V is TRBV18 and J is TRBJ1-1, with a possible D match to TRBD1 (5 bases). Looked up from germline, CDR1 is KGHSH and CDR2 is LQKENI. The CDR3 is 16 residues long. Trimming left V 3 bases short and J 2 bases short, with 16 bases between. The DNA for the CDR3 is TGTGCCAGCTCACCCGAGGGACCGAGAATTAACACTGAAGCTTTCTTT. It specifies CASSPEGPRINTEAFF.

The chain has TRBV19 and TRBJ2-3; D call uncertain. Germline V CDR1 and CDR2: LNHDA, SQIVND (reference sequence). The CDR3 is 14 residues long. V was cut by 2 bases and J by 2 bases, with 8 bases left in between. CDR3 in amino acids: CASSIPPNTDTQYF. CDR3 DNA: TGTGCCAGTAGTATACCCCCTAACACAGATACGCAGTATTTT.

The chain has TRBV4-3 and TRBJ2-7; TRBD1 matches 8 bases. This CDR3 has 14 residues. Unmatched junction bases numbered 3, after V lost 5 bases and J lost 0 bases. Looked up from germline, CDR1 is LGHNA and CDR2 is YSLEER. In DNA, the CDR3 is TGCGCCAGCAGCTCTCAGGGGGCCTCCTACGAGCAGTACTTC. Residues: CASSSQGASYEQYF.

This chain joins TRBV6-5 and TRBJ1-4; the D gene is possibly TRBD1 (5 bases). V shed 3 bases and J shed 5 bases, with 10 bases lying between them. The CDR3 is 14 amino acids. CDR1 and CDR2 from the germline V gene are MNHEY and SVGAGI. CDR3 region: CASSYDRGNEKLFF. CDR3 nucleotides: TGTGCCAGCAGTTATGACAGAGGGAATGAAAAACTGTTTTTT.

This sequence joins TRBV4-3 and TRBJ2-7, with 7 bases that match TRBD1. Germline-derived CDR1 and CDR2 are LGHNA and YSLEER. V dropped 4 bases and J dropped 2; count of bases not matched to a gene: 8. The CDR3 totals 15 residues. In DNA, the CDR3 is TGCGCCAGCAGCCCACGACAGGGATCTACCTACGAGCAGTACTTC. It translates to CASSPRQGSTYEQYF.

The J gene is TRBJ2-5, the V gene TRBV4-3, with a tentative D call TRBD2 (5 bases). The CDR3 spans 15 residues. Germline V gene lookup returns CDR1 LGHNA and CDR2 YSLEER. V shed 1 base and J shed 4 bases, with 13 bases lying between them. CDR3 protein: CASSQGTPSAETQYF. In nucleotides, the CDR3 is TGCGCCAGCAGCCAAGGGACTCCTTCAGCAGAGACCCAGTACTTC.

CDR3 in DNA: TGTGCCAGCAGTCCCTACACGGATAGCAATCAGCCCCAGCATTTT. Its protein product is CASSPYTDSNQPQHF. This chain uses TRBV28 with TRBJ1-5; no definite D call. V gave up 5 bases and J gave up 0 bases, with 11 bases separating them. The CDR3 sequence is 15 residues long. Germline lookup yields CDR1 MDHEN and CDR2 SYDVKM.

This chain connects TRBV28 to TRBJ2-1, with 7 bases fitting TRBD1. CDR1 MDHEN and CDR2 SYDVKM come from the germline V gene. The CDR3 consists of 15 residues. The V segment lost 4 bases and the J segment 5 bases; nucleotides outside the gene matches: 8. DNA for the CDR3: TGTGCCAGCAGTTCCGACAGGGTACGCCACAATGAGCAGTTCTTC. This translates into CASSSDRVRHNEQFF.

This clone has more than one count but fewer than ten. The chain links TRBV5-5 to TRBJ1-4; no clear D gene. Germline CDR1 SGHKS, CDR2 YYEKEE (reference sequence). Trimming left V 3 bases short and J 5 bases short, with 14 bases between. This CDR3 region has 15 residues. DNA of the CDR3: TGTGCCAGCAGCTACTTTGTGGGGTTGAATGAAAAACTGTTTTTT. Translating gives CASSYFVGLNEKLFF.

The V call is TRBV2, the J call TRBJ1-2; no firm D call. The CDR3 runs 12 residues. Trimming stripped 4 bases from V and 4 bases from J, with 7 bases between. Germline V gene lookup returns CDR1 SNHLY and CDR2 FYNNEI. Written as DNA, the CDR3 is TGTGCCAGCAGTGGAGTACCCTATGGCTACACCTTC. Protein product: CASSGVPYGYTF.

The V call is TRBV5-1, the J call TRBJ1-2; TRBD1 agrees at 8 bases. Looked up from germline, CDR1 is SGHRS and CDR2 is YFSETQ. The junction had 7 bases not matched to a gene; V was cut back by 4 bases and J by 8 bases. The CDR3 runs to 13 residues. This CDR3 reads CASSPGQGGGYTF. The CDR3 region has the DNA TGCGCCAGCAGCCCCGGACAGGGTGGAGGCTACACCTTC.

The J gene is TRBJ2-1, the V gene TRBV15, with 7 nucleotides matching TRBD2. J was trimmed by 4 bases and V by 5 bases; bases with no gene match: 11. The germline CDR1 and CDR2 sequences are LNHNV and YYDKDF (reference sequence). The CDR3 extends over 16 amino acids. CDR3 in amino acids: CATSSLGGTTYNEQFF. The DNA of the CDR3 is TGTGCCACCAGCTCTCTAGGAGGGACTACTTACAATGAGCAGTTCTTC.

The rearrangement links TRBV2 to TRBJ2-2; D unresolved. This CDR3 has 15 residues. Per the germline V gene, CDR1 is SNHLY and CDR2 is FYNNEI. The V and J ends lost 7 bases and 1 base respectively, with 13 bases between them. The DNA for the CDR3 is TGTGCCAGCAAGGTTTTGGTGGGGAACACCGGGGAGCTGTTTTTT. This gives the protein CASKVLVGNTGELFF.

The chain employs TRBV5-1 and TRBJ2-1; 14 nucleotides line up with TRBD2. Germline V gene sequence: CDR1 SGHRS, CDR2 YFSETQ. The CDR3 runs to 15 residues. V lost 5 bases, J lost 9 bases, and 7 bases stayed unmatched. The CDR3 protein is CASSSTSGGAGEQFF. The CDR3 DNA reads TGCGCCAGCAGTTCGACTAGCGGGGGGGCTGGTGAGCAGTTCTTC.

This clone was recorded a few times. The CDR3 coding sequence is TGCGCCAGCAGTTTGAATGGGGCTTATGATTCACCCCTCCACTTT. It codes for CASSLNGAYDSPLHF. J is TRBJ1-6 and V is TRBV4-3, with a tentative D call TRBD1 (5 bases). The germline CDR1 and CDR2 sequences are LGHNA and YSLEER. The length of the CDR3 is 15 residues. Trimming shortened V by 6 bases and J by 8 bases, and 17 bases separated the two germline ends.

The chain has TRBV27 and TRBJ1-4; tentatively, D is TRBD1 (5 bases). Deletions cut 2 bases from V and 5 bases from J, with 27 bases between. This CDR3 is 20 amino acids long. The germline CDR1 and CDR2 sequences are MNHEY and SMNVEV (reference sequence). In DNA form, the CDR3 reads TGTGCCAGCAGTTTAATGGAAAGACAACCTTCGAATCGGGGGAATGAAAAACTGTTTTTT. Translated: CASSLMERQPSNRGNEKLFF. Together with reference TRBV27 and TRBJ1-4, the CDR3 gives the full variable domain: EAQVTQNPRYLITVTGKKLTVTCSQNMNHEYMSWYRQDPGLGLRQIYYSMNVEVTDKGDVPEGYKVSRKEKRNFPLILESPSPNQTSLYFCASSLMERQPSNRGNEKLFFGSGTQLSVL.